The present T cell receptor beta chain was sequenced within a study of blood T cell repertoires in COVID-19. Study-level background: Researchers got acute and convalescent COVID-19 samples from the United States, Italy and Spain. In each case, the material was cDNA or gDNA derived from T cells, B-cell-depleted T cells, or PBMCs.

The method was immunoSEQ multiplex PCR; TCRdb's version includes in-frame clones alone and lacks a portion of them. In the table there are approximately 150,000 clones, more than 75% of which are singletons. In terms of age and location, participants ranged from roughly 18 to 89 years and lived in about 25 US areas. In assigning cohorts, the study relied on participant-reported clinical history. The CDR3 loop spans 15 amino acids. Germline V lookup: CDR1 MGHRA, CDR2 YSYEKL. The germline V and J ends were trimmed by 4 bases and 8 bases, with 17 bases remaining between them. This receptor was identified in a middle-aged man who had recovered from COVID-19. This chain uses TRBV4-1 with TRBJ1-4; TRBD1 might be the D (6 bases). Sequencing was performed on PBMCs or T cells enriched from blood (not recorded which). The CDR3 here is CASSRSGAPTEKLFF. Written as DNA, the CDR3 is TGCGCCAGCAGCCGTTCAGGGGCACCGACAGAAAAACTGTTTTTT.